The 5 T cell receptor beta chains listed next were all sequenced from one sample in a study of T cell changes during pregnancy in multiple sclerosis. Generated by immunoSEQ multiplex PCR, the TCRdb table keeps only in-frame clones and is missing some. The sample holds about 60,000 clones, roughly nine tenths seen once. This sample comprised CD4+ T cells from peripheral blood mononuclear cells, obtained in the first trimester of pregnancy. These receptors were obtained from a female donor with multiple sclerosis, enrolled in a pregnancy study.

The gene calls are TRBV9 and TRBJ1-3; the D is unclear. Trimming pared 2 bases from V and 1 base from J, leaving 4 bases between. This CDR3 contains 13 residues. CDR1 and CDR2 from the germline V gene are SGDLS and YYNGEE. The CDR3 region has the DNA TGTGCCAGCAGCGTCGGTTCTGGAAACACCATATATTTT. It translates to CASSVGSGNTIYF.

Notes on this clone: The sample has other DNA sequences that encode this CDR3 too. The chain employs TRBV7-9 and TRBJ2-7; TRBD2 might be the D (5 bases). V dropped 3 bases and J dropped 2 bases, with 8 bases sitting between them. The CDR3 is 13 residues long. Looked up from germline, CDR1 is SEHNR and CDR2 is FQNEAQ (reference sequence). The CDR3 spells CASSFGGTYEQYF. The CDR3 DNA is TGTGCCAGCAGCTTTGGAGGCACCTACGAGCAGTACTTC. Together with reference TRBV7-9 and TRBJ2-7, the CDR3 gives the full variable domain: DTGVSQNPRHKITKRGQNVTFRCDPISEHNRLYWYRQTLGQGPEFLTYFQNEAQLEKSRLLSDRFSAERPKGSFSTLEIQRTEQGDSAMYLCASSFGGTYEQYFGPGTRLTVT.

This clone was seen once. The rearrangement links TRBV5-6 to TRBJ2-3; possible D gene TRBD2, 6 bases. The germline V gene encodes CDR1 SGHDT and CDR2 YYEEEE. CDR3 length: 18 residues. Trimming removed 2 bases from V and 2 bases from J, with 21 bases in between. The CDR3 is CASSLEVSESGSTDTQYF. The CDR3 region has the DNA TGTGCCAGCAGCTTAGAGGTTTCGGAAAGCGGGTCCACAGATACGCAGTATTTT.

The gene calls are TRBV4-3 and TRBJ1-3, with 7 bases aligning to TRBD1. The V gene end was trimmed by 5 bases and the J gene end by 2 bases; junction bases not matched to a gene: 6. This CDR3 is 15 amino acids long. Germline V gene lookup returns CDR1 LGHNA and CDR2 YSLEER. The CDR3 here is CASSTDRVTGNTIYF. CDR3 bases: TGCGCCAGCAGCACTGACAGGGTCACTGGAAACACCATATATTTT.

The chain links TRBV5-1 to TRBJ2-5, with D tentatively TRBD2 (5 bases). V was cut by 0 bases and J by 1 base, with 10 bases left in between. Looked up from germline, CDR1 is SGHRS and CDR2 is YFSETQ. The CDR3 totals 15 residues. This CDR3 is CASSLVRRGQETQYF. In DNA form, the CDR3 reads TGCGCCAGCAGCTTGGTCCGTCGGGGCCAAGAGACCCAGTACTTC.